Reported below is one TCR beta chain. No antigen is known for it. No base quality information exists; no much larger clone differs at one position. As encoded in the germline V gene, CDR1 is SGHRS while CDR2 is YFSETQ. The CDR3 has 14 amino acids, counting the end cysteine and phenylalanine. Of the read, only the CDR3 DNA is kept; its 42 bases are in frame from base 1. V is clipped by 7 bases and J by 5 bases, and the sequence between their germline boundaries is 18 bases long. This record belongs to a study of graft-versus-host responses after intestinal transplantation (dated by TCRdb to the early 2020s). Describing the broader study: The transplants that recipients got were multivisceral, liver-intestinal, or isolated intestinal. All recipients received anti-thymocyte globulin induction followed by maintenance tacrolimus and steroids for approximately 3 years. After intestinal transplantation, graft-versus-host and host-versus-graft alloreactive T cell clones in the graft, circulation and bone marrow were tracked using bulk TCR-beta CDR3 sequencing. Alloreactive clones were identified by sequencing pre-transplant mixed lymphocyte reaction products and comparing them with unstimulated pre-transplant donor and recipient T cells. The cohort enrolled fewer than 25 intestinal transplant recipients including one retransplant, and 3 patients lacking pretransplant specimens were excluded. Donor T cell macrochimerism was defined as a peak of at least 4% donor T cells among recipient peripheral blood mononuclear cells. Samples from a few later patients were sequenced in-house on an Illumina MiSeq with MiXCR processing rather than by the commercial service. The study at large found these results: In the allografts of patients with donor T cell macrochimerism, GvH to HvG T cell clonal ratios were high. The relatively low number and heterogeneity of intestinal transplant patients limited the conclusions. GvH clones were detected in recipient bone marrow, and some appeared earlier in ileal mucosa or blood, consistent with an intestinal mucosal origin. Early after transplant, peak levels of circulating GvH clones were associated with declines in HvG clones.

In the first month after transplant, blood samples were collected up to 4 times, and after that at least monthly when available. To prepare the library, the immunoSEQ multiplex PCR assay was applied. For most patients, genomic DNA was subjected to high-throughput TCR-beta CDR3 sequencing by Adaptive Biotechnologies. The original methods were these. TCR sequencing data for 15 to 20 patients were retrieved from Adaptive's ImmunoSEQ software; three other patients were processed with MiXCR and VDJtools. CDR3 nucleotide sequences shared between donor and recipient were removed because their origin could not be assigned. To count as alloreactive, a clone needed at least 2-fold expansion over unstimulated cells and a minimum CFSE-low frequency of 0.002% (template counts) or 0.001% (read counts). Clones were considered mappable if detected in sequenced pre-transplant spleen, lymph node, or MLR CFSE-low populations of the donor or recipient. The cumulative frequency of alloreactive clones was calculated as a percentage of all sequences, weighted by copy number. What TCRdb holds here is the immuneACCESS table cut down to in-frame rearrangements. Part of the clones is not present; checked against another copy, under half of the missing clones reflect an unresolved V gene, and the others are unexplained. V and J calls and clone size are copied from that table; D and trimming were computed from the DNA. The sample yields roughly 56,000 clones; approximately 89% were counted once. The top ten hold approximately 2.9% of the sample.

The origin of this receptor is a human patient who received an intestinal transplant, so some T cells may come from the graft donor. The chain is made from TRBV5-1 and TRBJ1-1; a tentative D match to TRBD1 spans 6 bases. The material was PBMCs, obtained about 120 days after intestinal transplantation. The DNA sequence reads TGCGCCAGCGGAGTGGAGGGGGTTTGGACTGAAGCTTTCTTT. This encodes CASGVEGVWTEAFF.